These 30 T cell receptor beta chains were sequenced from one sample in a study of T-cell memory formation after mild COVID-19. MiXCR was run by TCRdb on the 5' RACE reads, yielding one entry per CDR3 protein. Among roughly 610,000 distinct CDR3 sequences listed, approximately 15% were seen once. The sample comprised PBMCs or a T cell subset sorted from them (not recorded which). These receptors came from an adult woman who had mild COVID-19 (a few samples of this study predate the infection). Cell type and time point are not known.

The V call is TRBV5-6, the J call TRBJ2-2; a weak D match, TRBD2 (5 bases). CDR1 is SGHDT, CDR2 YYEEEE, per germline. V shed 4 bases and J shed 1 base, with 8 bases lying between them. This CDR3 comprises 14 residues. The CDR3 sequence is CASSTGENTGELFF. The CDR3, as DNA: TGTGCCAGCAGCACCGGGGAGAACACCGGGGAGCTGTTTTTT.

This clonotype showed up just a few times. The chain couples TRBV5-6 to TRBJ1-1; 7 bases match TRBD1. J was trimmed by 2 bases and V by 0 bases; bases with no gene match: 7. Germline CDR1 SGHDT, CDR2 YYEEEE. CDR3 size: 16 residues. The DNA of the CDR3 is TGTGCCAGCAGCTTGGATATAGGACAGGTTAACACTGAAGCTTTCTTT. Protein: CASSLDIGQVNTEAFF.

This clonotype was recorded a few times. The rearrangement uses TRBV20-1 and TRBJ2-1; maybe TRBD2 (6 bases). Germline V lookup: CDR1 DFQATT, CDR2 SNEGSKA (reference sequence). The CDR3 spans 13 residues. V was trimmed by 5 bases and J by 3 bases, leaving 11 bases between them. CDR3 amino acids: CSAPGTYYNEQFF. The CDR3 nucleotides are TGCAGTGCTCCGGGGACTTACTACAATGAGCAGTTCTTC.

The chain has TRBV9 and TRBJ1-2, with 9 bases that match TRBD1. J lost 5 bases, V lost 4 bases, and 9 bases had no gene match. This CDR3 contains 15 residues. Germline loops: CDR1 SGDLS, CDR2 YYNGEE. CDR3 sequence: CASSPPGTGKYGYTF. In nucleotides, the CDR3 is TGTGCCAGCAGCCCCCCCGGGACAGGGAAATATGGCTACACCTTC.

CDR3 sequence (DNA): TGCAGCGCTGGCGGGGGGCCGGAGACCCAGTACTTC. Residues: CSAGGGPETQYF. The chain is built from TRBV29-1 and TRBJ2-5; 8 bases line up with TRBD2. Germline V gene lookup returns CDR1 SQVTM and CDR2 ANQGSEA. Unmatched junction bases numbered 6, after V lost 7 bases and J lost 5 bases. CDR3 length: 12 amino acids.

J is TRBJ2-1 and V is TRBV9; no clear D. The V gene's germline CDR1 is SGDLS and CDR2 YYNGEE. The germline V and J ends were trimmed by 4 bases and 2 bases, with 19 bases remaining between them. This CDR3 comprises 17 residues. CDR3 sequence: CASSPPHLADPYNEQFF. The CDR3 DNA follows: TGTGCCAGCAGCCCCCCCCATTTAGCTGATCCCTACAATGAGCAGTTCTTC.

This clonotype has just one count. The rearrangement uses TRBV7-9 and TRBJ2-1, with 7 bases matching TRBD1. The CDR3 extends over 17 amino acids. The germline V gene has CDR1 SEHNR and CDR2 FQNEAQ (reference sequence). After removal of 5 bases from V and 0 bases from J, the junction contained 10 bases not matched to a gene. The CDR3 loop is CASSPTGTRSSYNEQFF. The CDR3 DNA sequence: TGTGCCAGCAGCCCGACAGGGACCAGGAGCTCCTACAATGAGCAGTTCTTC. The whole variable domain, filled in from reference TRBV7-9 and TRBJ2-1, reads DTGVSQNPRHKITKRGQNVTFRCDPISEHNRLYWYRQTLGQGPEFLTYFQNEAQLEKSRLLSDRFSAERPKGSFSTLEIQRTEQGDSAMYLCASSPTGTRSSYNEQFFGPGTRLTVL.

This clonotype was counted between two and nine times. This chain uses TRBV6-1 with TRBJ2-7; TRBD1 is a possible D gene (5 bases). The V gene's germline CDR1 is MNHNS and CDR2 SASEGT. CDR3 length equals 15 residues. With 1 base removed from V and 4 bases from J, the gap between germline ends came to 14 bases. CDR3 region: CASSEGGARTYEQYF. The CDR3 DNA follows: TGTGCCAGCAGTGAAGGCGGCGCGCGGACATACGAGCAGTACTTC.

This chain joins TRBV2 and TRBJ2-4; tentative D call: TRBD2 (6 bases). Germline V gene lookup returns CDR1 SNHLY and CDR2 FYNNEI. V was trimmed by 6 bases and J by 0 bases, leaving 15 bases between them. This CDR3 is built from 16 residues. The CDR3 here is CASRERAGLAKNIQYF. The CDR3 DNA follows: TGTGCCAGCAGGGAACGAGCGGGTCTAGCCAAAAACATTCAGTACTTC.

The gene calls are TRBV6-4 and TRBJ2-1, with D perhaps TRBD1 (5 bases). CDR1 is MRHNA and CDR2 is SNTAGT in the germline V gene. The CDR3 has 14 residues. The V end lost 3 bases, the J end lost 7 bases, and 13 bases lay between the germline ends. The CDR3 loop reads CASSEQGNRNEQFF. DNA for the CDR3: TGTGCCAGCAGTGAGCAGGGTAACCGGAATGAGCAGTTCTTC.

A few counts support this clonotype. The rearrangement joins TRBV7-9 to TRBJ2-3; D gene ambiguous. The CDR3 has 14 amino acids. V was pared by 11 bases and J by 6 bases, with 21 bases between. CDR1 and CDR2 from the germline V gene are SEHNR and FQNEAQ (reference sequence). CDR3 sequence (DNA): TGTGCCGCCTCTATCTCGGCCGAACGGGATACGCAGTATTTT. Its translation is CAASISAERDTQYF.

This clonotype was found a few times. V and J are TRBV7-8 and TRBJ2-6; 9 bases fit TRBD1. The CDR3 is made up of 16 amino acids. The V and J ends lost 11 bases and 0 bases, in that order; junction bases with no gene match: 8. Germline V gene sequence: CDR1 SGHVS, CDR2 FQNEAQ. This chain's CDR3 is CAARPTGGSGANVLTF. The CDR3 coding sequence is TGTGCCGCCCGGCCGACAGGGGGCTCTGGGGCCAACGTCCTGACTTTC.

This clonotype has only a few counts. J is TRBJ1-5 and V is TRBV19, with a possible D match to TRBD1 (6 bases). The CDR3 spans 14 residues. V lost 7 bases and J 6 bases, leaving 16 bases between the germline ends. CDR1 and CDR2 from the germline V gene are LNHDA and SQIVND (reference sequence). The DNA for the CDR3 is TGTGCCAGTATTAAACAGGGATCTGGTCAGCCCCAGCATTTT. Residues: CASIKQGSGQPQHF.

The chain has TRBV12-3 or TRBV12-4 and TRBJ1-1, with D perhaps matching TRBD1 (6 bases). CDR3 length: 15 amino acids. V lost 7 bases to trimming and J lost 7 bases, with 22 bases between them. As DNA, the CDR3 is TGTGCCAGCACGCGGAGCGGGGGCCAGGCGGGTGAAGCTTTCTTT. It yields the protein CASTRSGGQAGEAFF.

This chain links TRBV6-6 with TRBJ2-3; TRBD2 agrees at 8 bases. Germline loops: CDR1 MNHNY, CDR2 SVGAGI (reference sequence). With 6 bases clipped from V and 2 bases from J, the junction kept 10 bases outside the gene matches. This CDR3 comprises 16 residues. The CDR3 DNA reads as TGTGCCAGCAGGGGACCCGGGCGGGGGGTCACAGATACGCAGTATTTT. This gives the protein CASRGPGRGVTDTQYF.

The J gene is TRBJ2-5, the V gene TRBV6-1; TRBD2 matches at 8 bases. The CDR3 totals 14 residues. Germline V gene sequence: CDR1 MNHNS, CDR2 SASEGT. With V trimmed by 6 bases and J by 3 bases, 6 bases remained unmatched. The CDR3 DNA sequence: TGTGCCAGCAGGCCGGGACTAGTTGAAGAGACCCAGTACTTC. Translating it yields CASRPGLVEETQYF.

This clonotype was counted between two and nine times. This rearrangement joins TRBV7-9 to TRBJ1-4; tentatively, D is TRBD1 (5 bases). Trimming took off 3 bases at V and 5 bases at J, with 10 bases between the two ends. This CDR3 has 14 residues. CDR1 is SEHNR, CDR2 FQNEAQ, per germline (reference sequence). CDR3 in DNA: TGTGCCAGCAGCTTGACAGAGGTGAATGAAAAACTGTTTTTT. Protein product: CASSLTEVNEKLFF.

The chain combines TRBV12-3 or TRBV12-4 with TRBJ2-6; perhaps TRBD1 as D (6 bases). Trimming pared 6 bases from V and 2 bases from J, leaving 11 bases between. The CDR3 consists of 15 residues. CDR3 in DNA: TGTGCCAGCAGCGAACAGGGTACTGGGGCCAACGTCCTGACTTTC. This translates into CASSEQGTGANVLTF.

This clonotype was seen more than once but under ten times. The chain links TRBV15 to TRBJ2-5, with unresolved D. Trimming removed 0 bases from V and 0 bases from J, with 8 bases in between. The CDR3 runs to 15 residues. Germline values: CDR1 LNHNV, CDR2 YYDKDF (reference sequence). CDR3 sequence reads: CATSRDHTDQETQYF. The CDR3 DNA follows: TGTGCCACCAGCAGAGATCACACAGACCAAGAGACCCAGTACTTC.

The rearrangement links TRBV19 to TRBJ2-1, with TRBD2 matching 8 bases. CDR3 length equals 15 residues. CDR1 is LNHDA, CDR2 SQIVND, per germline (reference sequence). J was trimmed by 7 bases and V by 1 base; bases with no gene match: 6. CDR3 residues: CASSIVSAGANEQFF. The CDR3 DNA follows: TGTGCCAGTAGTATAGTATCAGCGGGAGCGAATGAGCAGTTCTTC.

The V gene is TRBV6-1, the J gene TRBJ1-6; TRBD1 matches 7 bases. V shed 7 bases, J shed 10 bases, and the junction held 13 bases outside the gene matches. The germline CDR1 and CDR2 sequences are MNHNS and SASEGT. CDR3 length: 15 amino acids. CDR3 nucleotide sequence: TGTGCCAGCATCATGTACAGGGGAGAGAACTCACCCCTCCACTTT. It is translated as CASIMYRGENSPLHF.

The table lists this clonotype with a few counts. This sequence joins TRBV11-2 and TRBJ1-5; possibly TRBD1 for D (5 bases). This CDR3 spans 13 amino acids. Per the germline V gene, CDR1 is SGHAT and CDR2 is FQNNGV. Trimming pared 1 base from V and 9 bases from J, leaving 10 bases between. CDR3 DNA sequence: TGTGCCAGCAGCTTAGGAGGGGTCCGGCCCCAGCATTTT. Translation gives CASSLGGVRPQHF.

The chain carries TRBV2 and TRBJ2-1, with 8 bases that match TRBD2. The V and J ends lost 0 bases and 4 bases, in that order; junction bases with no gene match: 5. The CDR3 spans 16 residues. CDR1 and CDR2 from the germline V gene are SNHLY and FYNNEI. The CDR3, as DNA: TGTGCCAGCAGTGAAGCGTCGGGACTAGTTTACAATGAGCAGTTCTTC. Its translation is CASSEASGLVYNEQFF.

The chain combines TRBV7-2 with TRBJ2-5, with 8 positions matching TRBD1. Germline V gene lookup returns CDR1 SGHTA and CDR2 FQGNSA. The CDR3 consists of 16 residues. Trimming at V came to 5 bases and at J to 3 bases, leaving 11 bases not matched to a gene. The DNA for the CDR3 is TGTGCCAGCAGCAGACTCCGGGACAGGCGAGAAGAGACCCAGTACTTC. It encodes CASSRLRDRREETQYF.

This clonotype was recorded at least ten times. Germline and junction disagree at one end, which may indicate a read error. V is TRBV5-1 and J is TRBJ2-7; the match to TRBD1 covers 8 bases. CDR1 and CDR2 (germline): SGHRS, YFSETQ. The CDR3 runs to 14 residues. The CDR3 sequence is CASSSGQGSYEQYF. CDR3 nucleotide sequence: TGTGCCAGCAGCTCCGGACAGGGTTCCTACGAGCAGTACTTC. The full variable domain, its missing parts supplied by reference TRBV5-1 and TRBJ2-7, is KAGVTQTPRYLIKTRGQQVTLSCSPISGHRSVSWYQQTPGQGLQFLFEYFSETQRNKGNFPGRFSGRQFSNSRSEMNVSTLELGDSALYLCASSSGQGSYEQYFGPGTRLTVT.

This clonotype was seen a few times. This rearrangement joins TRBV18 to TRBJ2-2; 10 bases are shared with TRBD1. This CDR3 has 15 amino acids. Germline V lookup: CDR1 KGHSH, CDR2 LQKENI. After removal of 8 bases from V and 6 bases from J, the junction contained 9 bases not matched to a gene. This CDR3 reads CASPRTGGKSGELFF. The CDR3 region has the DNA TGTGCCAGCCCGAGGACAGGGGGGAAATCCGGGGAGCTGTTTTTT.

V and J are TRBV5-1 and TRBJ1-2, with 8 bases fitting TRBD1. The CDR3 is made up of 14 amino acids. CDR1 and CDR2 (germline): SGHRS, YFSETQ. Trimming cost V 1 base and J 6 bases; bases outside gene matches: 5. The CDR3 coding sequence is TGCGCCAGCAGCTTGTCTACAGGGGGTGATGGCTACACCTTC. Translating it yields CASSLSTGGDGYTF. Full variable domain (remainder filled in from reference TRBV5-1 and TRBJ1-2): KAGVTQTPRYLIKTRGQQVTLSCSPISGHRSVSWYQQTPGQGLQFLFEYFSETQRNKGNFPGRFSGRQFSNSRSEMNVSTLELGDSALYLCASSLSTGGDGYTFGSGTRLTVV.

The chain employs TRBV6-5 and TRBJ2-3, with D perhaps matching TRBD1 (6 bases). The CDR3 runs 15 residues. With 2 bases removed from V and 0 bases from J, the gap between germline ends came to 9 bases. Germline lookup yields CDR1 MNHEY and CDR2 SVGAGI. CDR3 residues: CASSYGGQSTDTQYF. The CDR3 DNA is TGTGCCAGCAGTTACGGTGGACAGAGCACAGATACGCAGTATTTT.

This clonotype was observed a handful of times. The chain combines TRBV6-5 with TRBJ2-3, with 8 bases that match TRBD2. Germline V CDR1 and CDR2: MNHEY, SVGAGI. The V segment lost 6 bases and the J segment 4 bases; nucleotides outside the gene matches: 9. The CDR3 runs to 15 residues. The CDR3 nucleotides are TGTGCCAGCAGGGGGACGGGGGGGCCAGCAGATACGCAGTATTTT. Translating gives CASRGTGGPADTQYF.

The chain carries TRBV3-1 and TRBJ2-7, with D uncertain. The CDR3 covers 14 residues. Germline CDR1 is LGHDT and CDR2 is YNNKEL (reference sequence). V shed 4 bases and J shed 4 bases, with 14 bases lying between them. In DNA form, the CDR3 reads TGTGCCAGCAGCCCGGAGACAACCTCTTACGAGCAGTACTTC. This codes for CASSPETTSYEQYF.